This T cell receptor (beta chain) was sequenced during a study of technical replicates of blood from a handful of donors. The CDR3 has 16 amino acids. Germline assignment: CDR1 SGHNT and CDR2 YYREEE (reference sequence). Trimming took 4 bases from V and 5 from J; bases not matched to a gene: 11. Sequencing was performed with immunoSEQ multiplex PCR; in TCRdb, only in-frame clones are kept and a portion is missing. The table has more than 80,000 clones, around 96% seen once. The receptor comes from a human donor in good health. V and J are TRBV5-4 and TRBJ2-1; 8 nucleotides agree with TRBD2. Sequenced material: T cells isolated from PBMCs. CDR3 DNA: TGTGCCAGCAGCGGGACTCCCGGGACTAGGGACAATGAGCAGTTCTTC. Protein product: CASSGTPGTRDNEQFF.